The 9 T cell receptor beta chains listed next were all sequenced from one sample in a study of blood T cell repertoires in COVID-19. This table comes from immunoSEQ multiplex PCR, and its TCRdb copy is limited to in-frame clones, with some not included. The data show approximately 190,000 clones, about 85% seen once. The material sequenced was peripheral blood. Receptors were obtained from a man in his sixties with active or convalescent COVID-19.

The CDR3 reads CATAPGSNQPQHF. The CDR3, as DNA: TGTGCCACCGCCCCAGGGTCGAATCAGCCCCAGCATTTT. The chain is built from TRBV24-1 and TRBJ1-5; perhaps TRBD1 as D (5 bases). The CDR3 runs 13 residues. Trimming shortened V by 9 bases and J by 4 bases, and 12 bases separated the two germline ends. Per the germline V gene, CDR1 is KGHDR and CDR2 is SFDVKD.

The chain employs TRBV4-1 and TRBJ2-5; possible D gene TRBD2, 5 bases. CDR3 size: 16 residues. Looked up from germline, CDR1 is MGHRA and CDR2 is YSYEKL. V lost 4 bases and J 1 base, leaving 16 bases between the germline ends. As DNA, the CDR3 is TGCGCCAGCAGCCCCCGGGGAACTAGGTTCCAAGAGACCCAGTACTTC. Translation: CASSPRGTRFQETQYF.

The gene calls are TRBV7-9 and TRBJ2-5; 12 nucleotides agree with TRBD1. There are 16 residues in the CDR3. J gave up 3 bases and V 5 bases, and 7 bases lay outside the gene matches. Looked up from germline, CDR1 is SEHNR and CDR2 is FQNEAQ (reference sequence). The CDR3 sequence is CASSNRGQGAEETQYF. CDR3 nucleotide sequence: TGTGCCAGCAGCAATAGGGGACAGGGGGCAGAAGAGACCCAGTACTTC.

The chain is built from TRBV7-3 and TRBJ2-2, with a tentative D call TRBD1 (6 bases). Between the trimmed V and J ends, which lost 5 bases and 1 base, there was a span of 14 bases. CDR3 size: 16 residues. Germline assignment: CDR1 SGHTA and CDR2 FQGTGA. The CDR3: CASSQIGTLNTGELFF. In DNA form, the CDR3 reads TGTGCCAGCAGCCAAATTGGGACATTGAACACCGGGGAGCTGTTTTTT.

The chain employs TRBV9 and TRBJ1-3; D is ambiguous. The CDR3 runs 14 residues. The V end was cut by 0 bases, the J end by 0 bases, with 4 bases between. Per germline, CDR1 SGDLS and CDR2 YYNGEE. The CDR3 reads CASSVGSSGNTIYF. The CDR3 DNA is TGTGCCAGCAGCGTAGGGAGCTCTGGAAACACCATATATTTT.

The chain employs TRBV15 and TRBJ2-7; TRBD2 matches 12 bases. CDR3 length: 16 amino acids. Germline assignment: CDR1 LNHNV and CDR2 YYDKDF (reference sequence). V shed 5 bases, J shed 0 bases, and the junction held 5 bases outside the gene matches. The CDR3 region has the DNA TGTGCCACCAGCCTTGGGACTAGCGGGTTCTCCTACGAGCAGTACTTC. Translating gives CATSLGTSGFSYEQYF.

The J gene is TRBJ1-4, the V gene TRBV7-9; the D is unclear. This CDR3 is built from 15 residues. In germline, CDR1 is SEHNR, CDR2 FQNEAQ (reference sequence). The V and J ends lost 2 bases and 3 bases respectively, with 10 bases between them. This chain's CDR3 is CASSLSAGSNEKLFF. DNA of the CDR3: TGTGCCAGCAGCTTATCGGCGGGATCTAATGAAAAACTGTTTTTT.

The J gene is TRBJ1-1, the V gene TRBV6-5, with D possibly matching TRBD1 (6 bases). The ends were cut back, 4 bases at V and 1 base at J, with 13 bases in the middle. Germline V gives CDR1 MNHEY, CDR2 SVGAGI. The CDR3 runs 15 residues. DNA of the CDR3: TGTGCCAGCAGTTCGGCCGGGACAAAGAACACTGAAGCTTTCTTT. This sequence encodes CASSSAGTKNTEAFF.

This chain links TRBV12-5 with TRBJ1-2; no clear D gene. CDR1 is LGHNT, CDR2 FRNRAP, per germline. V lost 5 bases and J 4 bases, leaving 11 bases between the germline ends. This CDR3 is built from 13 residues. CDR3 protein: CASGETASYGYTF. CDR3 coding DNA: TGTGCTAGTGGTGAGACTGCTAGCTATGGCTACACCTTC.